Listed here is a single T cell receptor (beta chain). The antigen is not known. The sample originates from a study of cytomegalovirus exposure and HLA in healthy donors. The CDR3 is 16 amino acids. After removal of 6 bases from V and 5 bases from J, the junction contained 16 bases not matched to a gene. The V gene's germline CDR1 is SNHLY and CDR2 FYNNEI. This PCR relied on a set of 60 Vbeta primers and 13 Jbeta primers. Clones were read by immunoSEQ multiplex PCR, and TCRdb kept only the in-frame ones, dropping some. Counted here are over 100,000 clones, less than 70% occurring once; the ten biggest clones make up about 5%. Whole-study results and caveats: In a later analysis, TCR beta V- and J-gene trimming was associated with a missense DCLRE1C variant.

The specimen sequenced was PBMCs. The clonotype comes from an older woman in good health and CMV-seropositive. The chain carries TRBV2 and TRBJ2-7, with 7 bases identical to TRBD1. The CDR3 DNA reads TGTGCCAGCAGCGACGGTAAAACAGGGGACCTCGACGAGCAGTACTTC. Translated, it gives CASSDGKTGDLDEQYF.